This TCR beta chain was identified during a study of early T cells in non-severe SARS-CoV-2 infection. Study overall: Bulk RNA taken from unsorted whole blood was sequenced, leaving chains unpaired.

Individual cDNA molecules were tagged with unique molecular identifiers. TCRdb processed the 5' RACE reads anew with MiXCR; each CDR3 protein has one entry. The data contain around 50,000 distinct CDR3 sequences, around 13% of them seen just once; the ten biggest clones take up about 3%. CDR1 SGHDN and CDR2 FVKESK come from the germline V gene. With 7 bases removed from V and 14 bases from J, the gap between germline ends came to 17 bases. The CDR3 totals 11 residues. Input material: whole blood. The sequence was obtained from an adult who was a healthcare worker with PCR-confirmed SARS-CoV-2 infection or an uninfected control (not recorded which). The rearrangement uses TRBV14 and TRBJ1-2; D is undetermined. The CDR3 protein is CASTSGPFFTF. In nucleotides, the CDR3 is TGTGCCAGCACCTCCGGCCCCTTTTTTACCTTC.